This T cell receptor (beta chain) was recovered during a study of cytomegalovirus exposure and HLA in healthy donors. The PCR was carried out with 60 Vbeta primers and 13 Jbeta primers. Method: immunoSEQ multiplex PCR; TCRdb's copy keeps in-frame clones and lacks some. The table shows some 120,000 clones, with roughly four fifths occurring only once. The germline CDR1 and CDR2 sequences are LNHDA and SQIVND (reference sequence). The CDR3 spans 14 residues. V lost 5 bases and J lost 2; bases outside the gene matches: 3. This receptor was identified in a male donor in good health and CMV-seropositive. This rearrangement joins TRBV19 to TRBJ2-5; 9 bases fit TRBD2. The source material was PBMCs. CDR3 region: CASSPTSGQETQYF. The DNA for the CDR3 is TGTGCCAGTAGTCCGACTAGCGGACAAGAGACCCAGTACTTC.